This is a list of T cell receptor beta chains from one sample in a study of T cell changes during pregnancy in multiple sclerosis. Profiled with immunoSEQ multiplex PCR; TCRdb holds only in-frame clones, not every one. The sample carries about 110,000 clones, 91% recorded once. This specimen was peripheral blood, taken after pregnancy. The receptors were gathered from a female donor with multiple sclerosis, enrolled in a pregnancy study. CDR3s include the opening cysteine and the closing phenylalanine or tryptophan. A D gene is named only where the DNA matches it firmly. Where a row states a size, it is once, few, many or the class of an expanded clone; other rows omit it.

D,length,V,size,J,CDR3,DNA
NA,14,TRBV13,NA,TRBJ1-4,CASSNGDQGGKLFF,TGTGCCAGCAGCAACGGAGATCAAGGTGGAAAACTGTTTTTT
TRBD1,15,TRBV2,once,TRBJ1-1,CASRGTGGGGTEAFF,TGTGCCAGCAGGGGGACAGGGGGCGGAGGCACTGAAGCTTTCTTT
TRBD1,17,TRBV7-3,once,TRBJ2-1,CASSLIPDRVNYNEQFF,TGTGCCAGCAGCTTAATCCCGGACAGGGTCAACTACAATGAGCAGTTCTTC
TRBD1,17,TRBV9,once,TRBJ2-3,CASSASQGAVGTDTQYF,TGTGCCAGCAGCGCCTCACAGGGGGCAGTCGGCACAGATACGCAGTATTTT
NA,15,TRBV5-1,NA,TRBJ1-1,CASSLAQGGNTEAFF,TGCGCCAGCAGCCTCGCGCAGGGAGGGAACACTGAAGCTTTCTTT
TRBD1,15,TRBV6-1,NA,TRBJ2-7,CASSQSWDSSYEQYF,TGTGCCAGCAGCCAATCCTGGGACAGCAGCTACGAGCAGTACTTC
TRBD2,16,TRBV5-5,NA,TRBJ2-1,CASSPGRGGRYNEQFF,TGTGCCAGCAGCCCCGGGCGCGGGGGGCGCTACAATGAGCAGTTCTTC
NA,17,TRBV18,NA,TRBJ1-4,CASSPLSGVTTNEKLFF,TGTGCCAGCTCACCTCTGTCGGGGGTAACAACTAATGAAAAACTGTTTTTT
TRBD2,15,TRBV5-6,NA,TRBJ2-1,CASSAGTRWYNEQFF,TGTGCCAGCAGCGCCGGGACTAGATGGTACAATGAGCAGTTCTTC
NA,14,TRBV19,NA,TRBJ2-1,CASRTSDWAFEQFF,TGTGCCAGCAGGACATCGGATTGGGCCTTTGAGCAGTTCTTC
NA,18,TRBV9,NA,TRBJ1-3,CASSVALGLLSSGNTIYF,TGTGCCAGCAGCGTAGCCCTAGGACTGTTAAGCTCTGGAAACACCATATATTTT
NA,15,TRBV6-5,NA,TRBJ2-7,CASSYSIGDSYEQYF,TGTGCCAGCAGTTACTCAATAGGGGACTCCTACGAGCAGTACTTC
NA,15,TRBV9,NA,TRBJ1-2,CASSVGQSANYGYTF,TGTGCCAGCAGCGTAGGACAGAGCGCTAACTATGGCTACACCTTC
NA,12,TRBV10-3,NA,TRBJ2-1,CAISEPYNEQFF,TGTGCCATCAGTGAGCCTTACAATGAGCAGTTCTTC
TRBD2,16,TRBV2,NA,TRBJ2-3,CASSGRAGGGADTQYF,TGTGCCAGCAGTGGTAGGGCGGGGGGGGGTGCAGATACGCAGTATTTT
NA,16,TRBV4-1,NA,TRBJ2-3,CASSHPGTRKQDTQYF,TGCGCCAGCAGCCACCCCGGGACTCGAAAACAGGATACGCAGTATTTT
TRBD1,16,TRBV30,NA,TRBJ1-2,CAWSVRGQSSNYGYTF,TGTGCCTGGAGTGTGAGGGGACAGTCTTCTAACTATGGCTACACCTTC
TRBD2,15,TRBV2,NA,TRBJ2-3,CASSPGLAATDTQYF,TGTGCCAGCAGTCCTGGACTAGCGGCCACAGATACGCAGTATTTT
NA,18,TRBV19,NA,TRBJ1-2,CASSPGHTNQYSSGGYTF,TGTGCCAGTAGCCCGGGACACACAAACCAATACTCCTCCGGGGGCTACACCTTC
TRBD2,14,TRBV27,NA,TRBJ2-1,CASSRTSDMSEQFF,TGTGCCAGCAGTCGGACTAGCGACATGTCCGAGCAGTTCTTC
NA,14,TRBV7-6,few,TRBJ1-1,CASSLSGKNTEAFF,TGTGCCAGCAGCCTTTCGGGGAAGAACACTGAAGCTTTCTTT
NA,13,TRBV25-1,NA,TRBJ1-1,CASRQAGNTEAFF,TGTGCCAGCAGACAGGCCGGGAACACTGAAGCTTTCTTT
TRBD1,13,TRBV9,NA,TRBJ2-7,CASSPRQGDEQYF,TGTGCCAGCAGCCCCCGACAGGGTGACGAGCAGTACTTC
NA,11,TRBV2,few,TRBJ2-7,CASSDVEDRTF,TGTGCCAGCAGTGACGTCGAGGACAGAACATTC
TRBD1,14,TRBV4-2,NA,TRBJ1-2,CASSQGDRGYGYTF,TGTGCCAGCAGCCAAGGGGACAGGGGCTATGGCTACACCTTC
TRBD1,14,TRBV19,NA,TRBJ1-1,CASSISGTGTEAFF,TGTGCCAGTAGTATATCAGGGACAGGCACTGAAGCTTTCTTT
TRBD2,15,TRBV5-1,NA,TRBJ2-3,CASSSAGGPGYTQYF,TGCGCCAGCAGTTCAGCGGGGGGGCCTGGATATACGCAGTATTTT
TRBD1,16,TRBV11-2,NA,TRBJ2-2,CASSRPGQGSTGELFF,TGTGCCAGCAGCCGTCCGGGACAGGGTTCCACCGGGGAGCTGTTTTTT
NA,13,TRBV12-1,NA,TRBJ2-7,CASSADTSYEQYF,TGTGCCAGCAGCGCTGACACGTCCTACGAGCAGTACTTC
NA,15,TRBV9,NA,TRBJ1-1,CASSVGLEMNTEAFF,TGTGCCAGCAGCGTAGGGTTAGAGATGAACACTGAAGCTTTCTTT
NA,13,TRBV9,NA,TRBJ2-3,CASNVGLTDTQYF,TGTGCCAGTAATGTAGGACTCACAGATACGCAGTATTTT
NA,14,TRBV19,NA,TRBJ2-2,CASSIIGAGGELFF,TGTGCCAGTAGTATCATAGGGGCCGGCGGGGAGCTGTTTTTT
TRBD2,13,TRBV5-4,NA,TRBJ2-7,CASSRGGLGEQYF,TGTGCCAGCAGCCGCGGGGGGTTGGGGGAGCAGTACTTC
TRBD1,14,TRBV7-3,NA,TRBJ1-2,CASSPGQGYYGYTF,TGTGCCAGCAGCCCCGGACAGGGGTACTATGGCTACACCTTC
TRBD1,16,TRBV19,NA,TRBJ1-1,CASSTQFRTGDTEAFF,TGTGCCAGTAGTACCCAATTTAGGACAGGGGACACTGAAGCTTTCTTT
NA,15,TRBV11-2,NA,TRBJ1-2,CASSLVRAGHGGYTF,TGTGCCAGCAGCTTAGTTCGGGCGGGTCATGGTGGCTACACCTTC
TRBD2,14,TRBV7-8,NA,TRBJ2-1,CASSSGGSYNEQFF,TGTGCCAGCAGCTCGGGGGGCTCCTACAATGAGCAGTTCTTC
NA,20,TRBV10-3,NA,TRBJ1-3,CAISESVSVFRENSGNTIYF,TGTGCCATCAGTGAGTCTGTTTCGGTATTTCGGGAAAACTCTGGAAACACCATATATTTT
NA,18,TRBV4-1,NA,TRBJ2-1,CASSQEDRANWASGEQFF,TGCGCCAGCAGCCAAGAAGACAGGGCGAACTGGGCTAGCGGGGAGCAGTTCTTC
TRBD2,15,TRBV7-2,NA,TRBJ2-2,CASSLGLAAAGELFF,TGTGCCAGCAGCTTGGGACTAGCGGCGGCCGGGGAGCTGTTTTTT
TRBD1,15,TRBV6-1,once,TRBJ1-5,CASSEVQTGGKPQHF,TGTGCCAGCAGTGAAGTTCAAACAGGGGGAAAGCCCCAGCATTTT
TRBD2,18,TRBV4-1,NA,TRBJ2-5,CASSQDGTSGGATETQYF,TGCGCCAGCAGCCAAGATGGGACTAGCGGGGGGGCCACAGAGACCCAGTACTTC
NA,14,TRBV9,NA,TRBJ2-5,CASSVGPSEETQYF,TGTGCCAGCAGCGTAGGTCCCTCCGAAGAGACCCAGTACTTC
TRBD1,15,TRBV5-6,NA,TRBJ1-6,CASSNRGHYNSPLHF,TGTGCCAGCAGTAACAGGGGGCACTATAATTCACCCCTCCACTTT
TRBD2,15,TRBV5-1,NA,TRBJ2-3,CASSLQAGDSDTQYF,TGCGCCAGCAGCTTACAAGCGGGGGACTCAGATACGCAGTATTTT
NA,15,TRBV7-6,NA,TRBJ2-3,CASSLSGTSTDTQYF,TGTGCCAGCAGCTTATCCGGGACAAGCACAGATACGCAGTATTTT
TRBD1,15,TRBV6-1,NA,TRBJ1-4,CASRSISGTVEKLFF,TGTGCCAGCAGATCAATTTCCGGGACAGTCGAAAAACTGTTTTTT
NA,14,TRBV29-1,NA,TRBJ1-5,CSVLGPGDVQPQHF,TGCAGCGTCCTGGGGCCGGGGGATGTGCAGCCCCAGCATTTT
TRBD1,15,TRBV12-5,NA,TRBJ1-5,CASGKGAGSNQPQHF,TGTGCTAGTGGTAAGGGGGCAGGTAGCAATCAGCCCCAGCATTTT
NA,14,TRBV6-5,NA,TRBJ2-7,CASSLRGGSIEQYF,TGTGCCAGCAGCCTAAGGGGGGGCTCAATCGAGCAGTACTTC
TRBD1,15,TRBV9,NA,TRBJ2-5,CASSVGGQGGETQYF,TGTGCCAGCAGCGTAGGGGGACAGGGTGGGGAGACCCAGTACTTC